Sequencing of this TCR beta chain was carried out in a study of PD-1 blockade in classical Hodgkin lymphoma. The protocol was immunoSEQ multiplex PCR, while the TCRdb copy is restricted to in-frame clones and leaves out a portion. The data hold about 53,000 clones, with more than 65% observed a single time. Exposure to brentuximab vedotin varied, and each patient had relapsed following autologous stem cell transplantation. Complete response, partial response or progressive disease was recorded as best response. Details on this clone: The antigen is undetermined.

Study outcomes and limitations: Reported baseline diversity: healthy donors highest, relapsed/refractory patients lowest. Whoever responded completely had baseline diversity much like that seen in newly diagnosed patients.

The TCR comes from a human donor with classical Hodgkin lymphoma. The sequencing used peripheral blood mononuclear cells (PBMCs), collected at baseline.

This CDR3 is CAISESAGGGQPQHF. The DNA for the CDR3 is TGTGCCATCAGTGAGTCCGCGGGGGGTGGTCAGCCCCAGCATTTT. The chain has TRBV10-3 and TRBJ1-5; the D gene is possibly TRBD1 (5 bases). V lost 0 bases and J 6 bases, leaving 12 bases between the germline ends. CDR1 is ENHRY and CDR2 is SYGVKD in the germline V gene. The CDR3 totals 15 residues.